What follows are 19 T cell receptor beta chains derived from one specimen sequenced in a study of cytomegalovirus exposure and HLA in healthy donors. Primers included in the PCR were 60 Vbeta and 13 Jbeta primers. The method was immunoSEQ multiplex PCR; TCRdb's version includes in-frame clones alone and lacks a portion of them. The sample data list around 200,000 clones. Sequenced sample: PBMCs. These receptors all stem from a girl between 2 and 10 years old in good health and CMV-seropositive.

V usage is TRBV10-2 and J usage is TRBJ2-7; a possible D gene is TRBD2 (6 bases). Trimming left V 2 bases short and J 2 bases short, with 13 bases between. The germline CDR1 and CDR2 sequences are WSHSY and SAAADI. This CDR3 is built from 15 residues. The CDR3 DNA reads TGCGCCAGCAGTGAGGGGAAAAGACTAGCCTACGAGCAGTACTTC. Translated: CASSEGKRLAYEQYF.

The V gene is TRBV6-1, the J gene TRBJ2-7; D gene unclear. CDR1 is MNHNS, CDR2 SASEGT, per germline. The CDR3 has 16 residues. V was pared by 1 base and J by 4 bases, with 17 bases between. As DNA, the CDR3 is TGTGCCAGCAGTGAAGAATTGGCCCTGCGGATTTACGAGCAGTACTTC. This gives the protein CASSEELALRIYEQYF.

The chain links TRBV28 to TRBJ1-2; 7 bases line up with TRBD1. Per the germline V gene, CDR1 is MDHEN and CDR2 is SYDVKM. The CDR3 length is 14 residues. V was pared by 5 bases and J by 4 bases, with 7 bases of the junction left unmatched. CDR3 in amino acids: CASSPGGTPYGYTF. CDR3 bases: TGTGCCAGCAGTCCAGGGGGGACCCCCTATGGCTACACCTTC.

The chain links TRBV28 to TRBJ1-2, with D uncertain. V was trimmed by 6 bases and J by 4 bases, leaving 12 bases between them. This CDR3 has 13 amino acids. CDR1 MDHEN and CDR2 SYDVKM come from the germline V gene. The CDR3 DNA is TGTGCCAGCAGCTCGCGGATCCTCTATGGCTACACCTTC. Amino acids: CASSSRILYGYTF.

V usage is TRBV7-2 and J usage is TRBJ2-1; 11 nucleotides line up with TRBD2. The germline CDR1 and CDR2 sequences are SGHTA and FQGNSA. The CDR3 runs to 17 residues. V lost 5 bases to trimming and J lost 9 bases; unmatched junction nucleotides: 15. CDR3 residues: CASSTLPLAGGGGEQFF. The CDR3 DNA sequence: TGTGCCAGCAGCACCCTCCCCCTAGCGGGAGGAGGGGGTGAGCAGTTCTTC.

The V and J genes are TRBV2 and TRBJ2-3, with 7 positions matching TRBD1. The V gene end was trimmed by 7 bases and the J gene end by 4 bases; junction bases not matched to a gene: 11. The germline CDR1 and CDR2 sequences are SNHLY and FYNNEI. The length of the CDR3 is 15 residues. The CDR3 protein is CASTWGRTGADTQYF. In DNA, the CDR3 is TGTGCCAGCACCTGGGGTAGGACAGGAGCAGATACGCAGTATTTT.

The chain joins TRBV6-1 to TRBJ2-5, with D possibly TRBD1 on 6 matching bases. Germline V gives CDR1 MNHNS, CDR2 SASEGT. V lost 2 bases and J 5 bases, leaving 27 bases between the germline ends. The CDR3 is 19 residues long. Written as DNA, the CDR3 is TGTGCCAGCAGTGAATCGGTGGCGACAGGCACGGGTTTGGGGGAGACCCAGTACTTC. It encodes CASSESVATGTGLGETQYF.

The rearrangement uses TRBV6-5 and TRBJ1-5; 9 nucleotides align to TRBD1. CDR3 size: 13 residues. Germline trimming cut 9 bases from V and 6 bases from J; bases unmatched to any gene: 6. The germline gives CDR1 MNHEY, CDR2 SVGAGI. The CDR3 DNA reads TGTGCCAGTAAACAGGGGGCGGGTCAGCCCCAGCATTTT. Amino acid sequence: CASKQGAGQPQHF.

The J gene is TRBJ2-3, the V gene TRBV5-1; 13 bases fit TRBD2. The CDR3 has 19 residues. The germline V gene has CDR1 SGHRS and CDR2 YFSETQ. V trimming: 4 bases; J trimming: 2 bases; junction bases outside the gene matches: 13. The CDR3 DNA reads TGCGCCAGCAGCCCCGGGACTAGCGGGATGTCGAGATACACAGATACGCAGTATTTT. As protein: CASSPGTSGMSRYTDTQYF.

In nucleotides, the CDR3 is TGTGCCAGCAGCTTCCGCCGGGATTTCTATGAGCAGTTCTTC. Amino acid sequence: CASSFRRDFYEQFF. The chain couples TRBV7-8 to TRBJ2-1; D might be TRBD2 (5 bases). Germline values: CDR1 SGHVS, CDR2 FQNEAQ. CDR3 length: 14 amino acids. The ends were cut back, 3 bases at V and 8 bases at J, with 14 bases in the middle.

The DNA for the CDR3 is TGTGCCAGCAGCCTACTAGCGGGAGCGAAGGTGGAGACCCAGTACTTC. Its translation is CASSLLAGAKVETQYF. This chain links TRBV14 with TRBJ2-5; 11 nucleotides match TRBD2. CDR1 is SGHDN and CDR2 is FVKESK in the germline V gene. This CDR3 has 16 amino acids. The J segment lost 5 bases and the V segment lost 4 bases, leaving 9 bases of the junction unmatched. The full variable domain, with the rest looked up from reference TRBV14 and TRBJ2-5, is EAGVTQFPSHSVIEKGQTVTLRCDPISGHDNLYWYRRVMGKEIKFLLHFVKESKQDESGMPNNRFLAERTGGTYSTLKVQPAELEDSGVYFCASSLLAGAKVETQYFGPGTRLLVL.

V gene TRBV7-9 combines with J gene TRBJ2-5; the D is unclear. V lost 5 bases to trimming and J lost 0 bases, with 10 bases between them. The germline gives CDR1 SEHNR, CDR2 FQNEAQ (reference sequence). There are 14 residues in the CDR3. CDR3 coding DNA: TGTGCCAGCAGCCCTCGACACCACCAAGAGACCCAGTACTTC. Translating it yields CASSPRHHQETQYF.

The rearrangement joins TRBV6-5 to TRBJ2-7; a possible D gene is TRBD2 (5 bases). Looked up from germline, CDR1 is MNHEY and CDR2 is SVGAGI. The ends were cut back, 6 bases at V and 6 bases at J, with 18 bases in the middle. CDR3 size: 14 residues. CDR3 sequence reads: CASRLAEIRGEQYF. CDR3 sequence (DNA): TGTGCCAGCAGGCTAGCTGAAATCCGGGGCGAGCAGTACTTC.

As DNA, the CDR3 is TGCGCCAGCAGCCTAGGGGCAACTAATGAAAAACTGTTTTTT. It codes for CASSLGATNEKLFF. The chain carries TRBV5-1 and TRBJ1-4; the D gene is possibly TRBD1 (5 bases). Trimming stripped 4 bases from V and 0 bases from J, with 7 bases between. This CDR3 has 14 amino acids. Germline V lookup: CDR1 SGHRS, CDR2 YFSETQ.

V and J are TRBV10-3 and TRBJ2-5, with 7 bases fitting TRBD1. The J call is in doubt because the DNA end fits TRBJ2-7 better. The CDR3 is 14 residues long. Germline CDR1 ENHRY, CDR2 SYGVKD. CDR3 region: CAISVAGGSYEQYF. The CDR3 DNA is TGTGCCATCAGTGTCGCAGGGGGCTCCTACGAGCAGTACTTC.

The rearrangement joins TRBV27 to TRBJ2-7; 7 nucleotides align to TRBD1. V was clipped by 3 bases and J by 6 bases; unmatched bases: 5. Per germline, CDR1 MNHEY and CDR2 SMNVEV (reference sequence). The CDR3 extends over 13 amino acids. The DNA of the CDR3 is TGTGCCAGCAGTTTGACAGGGATGAGCGAGCAGTACTTC. This sequence encodes CASSLTGMSEQYF.

The V call is TRBV4-1, the J call TRBJ2-1, with 15 positions matching TRBD2. The CDR3 runs 17 residues. Germline V lookup: CDR1 MGHRA, CDR2 YSYEKL. V trimming: 3 bases; J trimming: 7 bases; junction bases outside the gene matches: 7. CDR3 residues: CASSQGLAGGTGNEQFF. The CDR3 DNA follows: TGCGCCAGCAGCCAGGGACTAGCGGGGGGTACTGGGAATGAGCAGTTCTTC.

The chain joins TRBV12-5 to TRBJ1-1; D not certain. CDR3 length equals 12 residues. CDR1 and CDR2 from the germline V gene are LGHNT and FRNRAP. The V and J ends lost 4 bases and 7 bases respectively, with 10 bases between them. The CDR3 loop is CASGSNPSEAFF. DNA for the CDR3: TGTGCTAGTGGTTCAAACCCGAGTGAAGCTTTCTTT.

This chain links TRBV29-1 with TRBJ1-2, with no clear D. The V gene lost 3 bases and the J gene lost 1 base, with 6 bases spanning the gap. Germline CDR1 is SQVTM and CDR2 is ANQGSEA. CDR3 length: 12 residues. The CDR3 region has the DNA TGCAGCGTTGAGGAGCTTAACTATGGCTACACCTTC. It is translated as CSVEELNYGYTF.